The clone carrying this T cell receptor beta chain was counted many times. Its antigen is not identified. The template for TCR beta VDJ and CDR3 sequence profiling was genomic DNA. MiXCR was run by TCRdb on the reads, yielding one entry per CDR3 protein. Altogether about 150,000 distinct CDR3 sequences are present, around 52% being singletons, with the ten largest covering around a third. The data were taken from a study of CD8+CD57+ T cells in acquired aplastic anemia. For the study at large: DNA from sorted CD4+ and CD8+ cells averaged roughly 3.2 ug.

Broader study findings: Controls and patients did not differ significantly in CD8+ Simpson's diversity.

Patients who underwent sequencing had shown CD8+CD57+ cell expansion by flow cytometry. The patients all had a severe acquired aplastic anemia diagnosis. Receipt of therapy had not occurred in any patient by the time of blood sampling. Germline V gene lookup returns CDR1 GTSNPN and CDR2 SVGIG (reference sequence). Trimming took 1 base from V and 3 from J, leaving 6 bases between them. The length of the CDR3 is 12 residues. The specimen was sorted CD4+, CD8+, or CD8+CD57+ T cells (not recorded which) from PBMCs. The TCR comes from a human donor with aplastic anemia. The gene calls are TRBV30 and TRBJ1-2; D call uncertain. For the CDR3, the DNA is TGTGCCTGGAGTGGGTGGGACTATGGCTACACCTTC. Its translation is CAWSGWDYGYTF. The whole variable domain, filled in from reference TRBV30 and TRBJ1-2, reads SQTIHQWPATLVQPVGSPLSLECTVEGTSNPNLYWYRQAAGRGLQLLFYSVGIGQISSEVPQNLSASRPQDRQFILSSKKLLLSDSGFYLCAWSGWDYGYTFGSGTRLTVV.